This T cell receptor (beta chain) emerged from a study of CD8+ T cells in alopecia areata. Alopecia areata patients provided lesional scalp punch biopsies and peripheral blood, both collected for the study. Extracted from the samples, RNA was reverse transcribed into cDNA to serve as the sequencing template. TCRdb keeps only in-frame clones here, not all; method: immunoSEQ multiplex PCR. This table has roughly 64,000 clones, 44% appearing once. This clone was observed a single time. Its antigen is unknown. V lost 0 bases, J lost 4 bases, and 16 bases lay in between. Germline lookup yields CDR1 SGHRS and CDR2 YFSETQ. The CDR3 is made up of 16 amino acids. Findings and caveats of the study: Affected scalp, especially in alopecia totalis/universalis, had a higher clonality than normal scalp did. Scalp samples also yield sequences of resident alphabeta T cells from normal skin.

This sequence originates from a human donor with alopecia areata. The specimen was NKG2D-low CD8+ T cells sorted from blood. This chain joins TRBV5-1 and TRBJ1-2; D is possibly TRBD1 (5 bases). CDR3 nucleotide sequence: TGCGCCAGCAGCTTGGCCCGAGGACACGGACCCTATGGCTACACCTTC. It yields the protein CASSLARGHGPYGYTF.